This T cell receptor beta chain was retrieved from a study of blood T cell repertoires in COVID-19 (dated by TCRdb to the early 2020s). Some background on the complete study: Samples from collaborators originated in the United States, Italy and Spain and spanned both the acute and convalescent phases of COVID-19. The prospective study material was composed of cDNA or gDNA derived from T cells, B-cell-depleted T cells, or PBMCs. The dataset comprised deeply sampled blood TCRbeta repertoires from subjects exposed to, actively infected with, or recovered from COVID-19. The repertoires were made available in a free public database intended to serve as a resource for research on the immune response to SARS-CoV-2. Samples were obtained from the ongoing ImmuneRACE study (first 160 participants) and from some 1,200 subjects provided by 6 global collaborators. A de-identified subject ID, COVID-19 status, age in years and sex were almost always included in the sample metadata. Where available, HLA class I and class II types were taken from metadata supplied by the sample provider and were not determined by assay-based typing.

Whole blood was collected in K2EDTA tubes by collaborating institutions according to the institutions' own protocols. For TCRbeta analysis, collaborator samples were shipped as frozen whole blood, as isolated PBMCs, or as DNA extracted from either sample type. TCRbeta CDR3 regions were amplified from genomic DNA using the immunoSEQ Assay, a bias-controlled multiplex PCR. The study's processing was this. The number of nucleated cells in each sample was estimated from the amplification of reference gene primers within the assay. To quantify the absolute abundance of each unique TCRbeta CDR3 rearrangement, sequence reads were collapsed and filtered. For each sample, productive Simpson clonality was calculated as the square root of Simpson's diversity index across productive rearrangements. The table comes from immuneACCESS by way of TCRdb, which keeps in-frame sequences with V and J called. Part of the clones is missing from these tables; in studies checked, under half for an unresolved V gene and the rest for unknown reasons. That table furnishes V, J and clone size, whereas the DNA furnished D and trimming. This sample is represented by 110,000 or so clones; 60% to 85% of them were singletons. About 4.5% of the sample belongs to the ten largest clones.

CDR1 and CDR2 are read off the germline V gene as MNHEY and SVGAGI. Relative to germline, V is 5 bases shorter and J is 6 bases shorter, with 11 bases between their ends. The cysteine opens and the phenylalanine closes a CDR3 of 13 amino acids. The read is trimmed to its CDR3 DNA, 39 bases read in frame from base 1. The investigation overall reported the following: The quantity of clinical and demographic metadata differed by source and by participant and was supplied without curation.

For this clone: Its antigen is unknown. No much larger clone exists at a distance of one base, and base qualities are not known.

The source material was peripheral blood. The chain uses TRBV6-5 and TRBJ1-5; TRBD1 is possibly the D segment (5 matching bases). The TCR was taken from a human donor in a cohort sampled during active or convalescent COVID-19. The CDR3 region has the sequence CASSPQGVQPQHF. The DNA sequence reads TGTGCCAGCAGTCCTCAGGGCGTTCAGCCCCAGCATTTT.